A selection of T cell receptor beta chains follows, all from one sample in a study of cytomegalovirus exposure and HLA in healthy donors. Assay: immunoSEQ multiplex PCR; the TCRdb copy retains only in-frame clones and omits some. The sample shows tens of thousands of clones, 70% of them seen only once. The sequencing input was PBMCs. The receptor set was obtained from a woman between 50 and 59 years old in good health and CMV-seronegative. The CDR3 runs from the conserved cysteine through the conserved F or W. A D gene is named only where the DNA matches it firmly. Clone size, where shown, is once, few, many, or a class for clones that have expanded.

v_call	d_call	clone_size	j_call	cdr3_nt	cdr3_aa
TRBV29-1	NA	NA	TRBJ1-1	TGCAGCGTCGAGATATTGAACACTGAAGCTTTCTTT	CSVEILNTEAFF
TRBV6-5	TRBD1	NA	TRBJ1-5	TGTGCCAGCAGTTTATCCGGGACAGGTTATCAGCCCCAGCATTTT	CASSLSGTGYQPQHF
TRBV28	TRBD2	few	TRBJ2-7	TGTGCCAGCACCCCGGCGGGGGTTAAGCGGGAGCAGTACTTC	CASTPAGVKREQYF
TRBV18	NA	once	TRBJ1-5	TGTGCCAGCTCACCGGACAGATATCAGCCCCAGCATTTT	CASSPDRYQPQHF
TRBV25-1	NA	NA	TRBJ2-7	TGTGCCAGCAGTGACAAAATCCGGGACTACGAGCAGTACTTC	CASSDKIRDYEQYF
TRBV28	TRBD1	NA	TRBJ1-5	TGTGCCAGCAGTCCGACAGGGGGCCATCAGCCCCAGCATTTT	CASSPTGGHQPQHF
TRBV6-1	NA	NA	TRBJ1-5	TGTGCCAGCAGTGTCGCAGGCCCCAATCAGCCCCAGCATTTT	CASSVAGPNQPQHF
TRBV6-5	TRBD1	once	TRBJ1-5	TGTGCCAGCAGACCGGGACAGGGACATCAGCCCCAGCATTTT	CASRPGQGHQPQHF
TRBV10-3	TRBD1	once	TRBJ1-2	TGTGCCATCAATCAGGACAGGGGTGGCTACACCTTC	CAINQDRGGYTF
TRBV5-4	TRBD1	NA	TRBJ2-7	TGTGCCAGCAGCCCGCGGACAGGGAGGTACGAGCAGTACTTC	CASSPRTGRYEQYF
TRBV5-1	NA	NA	TRBJ1-2	TGCGCCAGCAGCTCGGACATCCTTACTAACTATGGCTACACCTTC	CASSSDILTNYGYTF
TRBV28	NA	NA	TRBJ2-7	TGTGCCAGCAGCCTTATAATACAGGGATCTGCTTGGTACTTC	CASSLIIQGSAWYF
TRBV9	TRBD2	NA	TRBJ2-1	TGTGCCAGCAGCGTAGGAAGCGGGAGAAGGAATGAGCAGTTCTTC	CASSVGSGRRNEQFF
TRBV6-6	NA	NA	TRBJ1-5	TGTGCCAGCAGTTACTCGTCCGGGACAAGGCCCCAGCATTTT	CASSYSSGTRPQHF
TRBV10-3	NA	NA	TRBJ1-4	TGTGCCATCAGCCCCGGTGTGTCATCTAATGAAAAACTGTTTTTT	CAISPGVSSNEKLFF
TRBV6-5	NA	NA	TRBJ1-2	TGTGCCAGCAGTTACGTCGACAGGCCCTATGGCTACACCTTC	CASSYVDRPYGYTF
TRBV13	NA	NA	TRBJ1-2	TGTGCCAGCAGAACACAGGCTGCGGGGGGCTACACCTTC	CASRTQAAGGYTF
TRBV5-1	NA	few	TRBJ2-5	TGCGCCAGCAGCTTCTGGCAGGGTGAGACCCAGTACTTC	CASSFWQGETQYF
TRBV7-2	NA	NA	TRBJ1-3	TGTGCCAGCAGCTTAGGGGGCGCGGGGGGAAACACCATATATTTT	CASSLGGAGGNTIYF
TRBV5-6	TRBD1	NA	TRBJ1-5	TGTGCCAGCAGCCGGGACAGGGGGTTGAGTCAGCCCCAGCATTTT	CASSRDRGLSQPQHF
TRBV19	NA	NA	TRBJ2-4	TGTGCTTCGGCCGGGACGGGGGGCGGCATTCAGTACTTC	CASAGTGGGIQYF
TRBV27	NA	NA	TRBJ2-1	TGTGCCAGCAGTTTAGCGGGGTTAGGCAATGAGCAGTTCTTC	CASSLAGLGNEQFF
TRBV10-3	TRBD2	NA	TRBJ2-5	TGTGCCATCAGTGGGGCTAGCGGGATGGCGCAAGAGACCCAGTACTTC	CAISGASGMAQETQYF
TRBV6-5	NA	NA	TRBJ2-4	TGTGCCAGCAGTTACTCGGGGGCCCACATTCAGTACTTC	CASSYSGAHIQYF
TRBV19	NA	NA	TRBJ1-1	TGTGCCAGTAGTAGGCGGGAGGGGAACACTGAAGCTTTCTTT	CASSRREGNTEAFF
TRBV10-1	TRBD1	NA	TRBJ2-1	TGCGCCAGCAGTGCGAACAGGGGTGGTGAGCAGTTCTTC	CASSANRGGEQFF
TRBV21-1	NA	NA	TRBJ1-5	TGTGCCAGCAGCAAACTGGGCCAGAGGGTCCATCAGCCCCAGCATTTT	CASSKLGQRVHQPQHF
TRBV4-1	NA	NA	TRBJ1-1	TGCGCCAGCAGCCAAGGCATAGTTAACACTGAAGCTTTCTTT	CASSQGIVNTEAFF
TRBV9	TRBD2	NA	TRBJ2-1	TGTGCCAGCAGCGTTACGGGGGGGCTCTACAATGAGCAGTTCTTC	CASSVTGGLYNEQFF
TRBV9	NA	NA	TRBJ1-4	TGTGCCAGCAGCCCTAGTGTGGACGGGGCAACTAATGAAAAACTGTTTTTT	CASSPSVDGATNEKLFF
TRBV6-5	NA	NA	TRBJ1-5	TGTGCCAGCAGTTACTCCGAGAATAGCAATCAGCCCCAGCATTTT	CASSYSENSNQPQHF
TRBV7-8	NA	NA	TRBJ2-5	TGTGCCAGCAGCTTACTCCCAGGGGAGAAAGAGACCCAGTACTTC	CASSLLPGEKETQYF
TRBV10-3	TRBD2	NA	TRBJ2-1	TGTGCCATCAGGGGGGCGGGAGGGCCCTACAATGAGCAGTTCTTC	CAIRGAGGPYNEQFF
TRBV28	TRBD1	NA	TRBJ1-2	TGTGCCAGCAGTCTTGGACAGGGGGCGTCTGGCTACACCTTC	CASSLGQGASGYTF
TRBV19	NA	NA	TRBJ1-4	TGTGCCAGTAGTCCTCGGACTAATGAAAAACTGTTTTTT	CASSPRTNEKLFF
TRBV5-1	NA	NA	TRBJ2-5	TGCGCCAGCAGCCCATCTGGGCGACATCAGTACTTC	CASSPSGRHQYF
TRBV6-5	NA	NA	TRBJ1-5	TGTGCCAGCACTGAAGGGGTGGGAAATCAGCCCCAGCATTTT	CASTEGVGNQPQHF
TRBV29-1	NA	NA	TRBJ1-1	TGCAGCGTTGCAGGGGACACTGAAGCTTTCTTT	CSVAGDTEAFF
TRBV5-4	TRBD1	NA	TRBJ1-6	TGTGCCAGCAGCTTGGTTGGGACAGGATATAATTCACCCCTCCACTTT	CASSLVGTGYNSPLHF
TRBV18	NA	NA	TRBJ1-1	TGTGCCAGCTCACCTACTCTGAACACTGAAGCTTTCTTT	CASSPTLNTEAFF
TRBV5-1	NA	NA	TRBJ2-1	TGCGCCAGCAGCTTGCCAGGGCCATACAATGAGCAGTTCTTC	CASSLPGPYNEQFF
TRBV4-2	NA	medium-sized	TRBJ1-1	TGTGCCAGCAGCCAAGAGGAGTACGGAATGGCTTTCTTT	CASSQEEYGMAFF
TRBV28	NA	NA	TRBJ2-1	TGTGCCAGCAGCCCCGACAGGCCGTTGGGCTACAATGAGCAGTTCTTC	CASSPDRPLGYNEQFF
TRBV9	NA	NA	TRBJ1-4	TGTGCCAGCAGCTCCCCAAGACACGCGGAAAAACTGTTTTTT	CASSSPRHAEKLFF
TRBV19	TRBD1	few	TRBJ1-2	TGTGCCAGTAGTACTACCCACAGGGGGGCCTATGGCTACACCTTC	CASSTTHRGAYGYTF
TRBV27	TRBD2	NA	TRBJ2-1	TGTGCCAGCAGTTTATCTTCTAGCGGCTACAATGAGCAGTTCTTC	CASSLSSSGYNEQFF
TRBV29-1	TRBD2	NA	TRBJ2-3	TGCAGCGTTGGGATTAGCGGGAGCACAGATACGCAGTATTTT	CSVGISGSTDTQYF
TRBV25-1	TRBD1	NA	TRBJ2-5	TGTGCCAGCAGTCTGGACAGGGGAGAGACCCAGTACTTC	CASSLDRGETQYF
TRBV5-1	NA	NA	TRBJ1-6	TGCGCCAGCAGCCCTGAGGGGGGGACGTATTCACCCCTCCACTTT	CASSPEGGTYSPLHF
TRBV6-4	NA	NA	TRBJ1-5	TGTGCCAGCAGTGAATGGGGGCTGGGTCAGCCCCAGCATTTT	CASSEWGLGQPQHF
TRBV29-1	NA	NA	TRBJ1-1	TGCAGCGTTAGCCAGGGCGACACTGAAGCTTTCTTT	CSVSQGDTEAFF
TRBV2	TRBD2	NA	TRBJ2-1	TGTGCCAGCAGACTAGCGCCCCCCCTTAATGAGCAGTTCTTC	CASRLAPPLNEQFF
TRBV5-1	NA	NA	TRBJ2-7	TGCGCCAGCAGCTTGGCCGTACAACCCTCCGAGCAGTACTTC	CASSLAVQPSEQYF
TRBV19	TRBD1	NA	TRBJ2-7	TGTGCCAGTAGCGACAGGGTCGGGGAGCAGTACTTC	CASSDRVGEQYF
TRBV6-5	NA	once	TRBJ2-5	TGTGCCAGCAGGGAGGGGTCCGGGGAGACCCAGTACTTC	CASREGSGETQYF
TRBV5-4	TRBD1	few	TRBJ2-7	TGTGCCAGCAGCCCCCGGGACAGGGTCCACGAGCAGTACTTC	CASSPRDRVHEQYF